Listed here are 24 T cell receptor beta chains from one sample, sequenced in a study of glioma-infiltrating T cells. Amplification of TCR alpha and beta CDR3 regions from RNA used iRepertoire nested multiplex PCR. One entry per CDR3 protein, called by TCRdb with MiXCR from the multiplex PCR reads. The sample contains 95,000 to 110,000 distinct CDR3 sequences, under 30% of which appear only once. The sample was glioma tissue, nonneoplastic brain tissue, or PBMCs (not recorded which). The receptors come from a human donor with low-grade glioma or glioblastoma, undergoing nonglioma brain surgery, or in good health (not recorded which).

A few counts support this clonotype. The V call is TRBV5-1, the J call TRBJ2-3; 12 nucleotides line up with TRBD2. After removal of 2 bases from V and 5 bases from J, the junction contained 6 bases not matched to a gene. This CDR3 contains 16 residues. Per germline, CDR1 SGHRS and CDR2 YFSETQ. In DNA, the CDR3 is TGCGCCAGCAGCTTCGCTAGCGGGGGGGCTGGAGATACGCAGTATTTT. Its protein product is CASSFASGGAGDTQYF.

This clonotype was recorded many times. This sequence joins TRBV28 and TRBJ1-3, with TRBD1 identical over 9 bases. The germline CDR1 and CDR2 sequences are MDHEN and SYDVKM. Trimming removed 7 bases from V and 0 bases from J; junction bases left unmatched: 16. This CDR3 is built from 19 residues. The CDR3 DNA reads TGTGCCAGCACTCCAGGGGGGACAGGGATATCTTCCTCTGGAAACACCATATATTTT. Its protein is CASTPGGTGISSSGNTIYF.

In its sample, this clonotype was seen a few times. V gene TRBV14 combines with J gene TRBJ2-2; D might be TRBD2 (5 bases). This CDR3 has 17 residues. V was trimmed by 1 base and J by 3 bases, leaving 15 bases between them. The germline V gene has CDR1 SGHDN and CDR2 FVKESK. CDR3 DNA: TGTGCCAGCAGCCAAGCGGGTGTTAGCGCCTACACCGGGGAGCTGTTTTTT. This gives the protein CASSQAGVSAYTGELFF.

In its sample, this clonotype was seen many times. The rearrangement joins TRBV7-9 to TRBJ1-5, with D possibly matching TRBD1 (5 bases). The germline CDR1 and CDR2 sequences are SEHNR and FQNEAQ (reference sequence). The CDR3 is 13 residues long. V lost 4 bases and J lost 12, with 16 bases in between. The DNA of the CDR3 is TGTGCCAGCAGCTCCGGGACGGGCAATTACCAGCATTTT. It specifies CASSSGTGNYQHF.

This clonotype occurred many times. V gene TRBV7-9 combines with J gene TRBJ2-7; possibly TRBD1 for D (6 bases). The CDR3 spans 12 residues. Trimming took off 6 bases at V and 3 bases at J, with 9 bases between the two ends. The germline V gene has CDR1 SEHNR and CDR2 FQNEAQ (reference sequence). DNA for the CDR3: TGTGCCAGCAGATACAGGGACTACGAGCAGTACTTC. This encodes CASRYRDYEQYF.

V usage is TRBV20-1 and J usage is TRBJ2-5, with D perhaps TRBD1 or TRBD2 (5 bases each). The CDR3 runs to 13 residues. Trimming cost V 3 bases and J 7 bases, with 15 bases left between them. The germline CDR1 and CDR2 sequences are DFQATT and SNEGSKA (reference sequence). CDR3 in amino acids: CSASGTPRLTQYF. In DNA form, the CDR3 reads TGCAGTGCTAGTGGGACGCCACGTTTGACCCAGTACTTC.

This clonotype was counted at least ten times. The V and J genes are TRBV4-1 and TRBJ2-5; possibly TRBD2 for D (6 bases). Per germline, CDR1 MGHRA and CDR2 YSYEKL. CDR3 length: 16 residues. The V end was cut by 4 bases, the J end by 1 base, with 16 bases between. The CDR3 DNA follows: TGCGCCAGCAGCCTAAATCCGGGAGCCCTCCAAGAGACCCAGTACTTC. This translates into CASSLNPGALQETQYF.

In its sample, this clonotype was seen a few times. The V and J genes are TRBV24-1 and TRBJ1-5; D might be TRBD1 (5 bases). Germline V lookup: CDR1 KGHDR, CDR2 SFDVKD. V lost 0 bases, J lost 4 bases, and 6 bases lay in between. The CDR3 loop spans 14 amino acids. The CDR3: CATSDLGQNQPQHF. The CDR3 region has the DNA TGTGCCACCAGTGATTTGGGACAAAATCAGCCCCAGCATTTT.

This clonotype was seen a handful of times. The gene calls are TRBV7-9 and TRBJ2-1, with 9 positions matching TRBD1. This CDR3 is 20 amino acids long. The germline CDR1 and CDR2 sequences are SEHNR and FQNEAQ (reference sequence). With V trimmed by 3 bases and J by 8 bases, 23 bases remained unmatched. CDR3 sequence: CASSFPAYRGRLIVRDEQFF. The CDR3 DNA reads as TGTGCCAGCAGCTTCCCAGCCTACAGGGGGCGCCTGATAGTCCGAGATGAGCAGTTCTTC. Based on the CDR3 plus reference TRBV7-9 and TRBJ2-1, the full variable domain is DTGVSQNPRHKITKRGQNVTFRCDPISEHNRLYWYRQTLGQGPEFLTYFQNEAQLEKSRLLSDRFSAERPKGSFSTLEIQRTEQGDSAMYLCASSFPAYRGRLIVRDEQFFGPGTRLTVL.

This clonotype was observed many times. This sequence joins TRBV6-1 and TRBJ1-2; D gene uncertain. V was shortened by 5 bases and J by 4 bases, with 14 bases between the two germline ends. The CDR3 runs to 14 residues. Germline CDR1 is MNHNS and CDR2 is SASEGT. The CDR3 bases are TGTGCCAGCAGTTTCCGAGGGAGATCCTATGGCTACACCTTC. Amino acids: CASSFRGRSYGYTF.

For this clonotype: An end of the junction differs from the germline gene, which may be a read error. The V and J genes are TRBV15 and TRBJ2-5; D uncertain. This CDR3 region has 12 residues. Germline loops: CDR1 LNHNV, CDR2 YYDKDF (reference sequence). CDR3 sequence reads: CAASRDLGTQYF. In nucleotides, the CDR3 is TGTGCCGCCAGCAGAGATCTGGGGACCCAGTACTTC.

Worth noting for this clonotype: A much larger clone sits a single nucleotide away, making a read error possible. The V gene is TRBV20-1, the J gene TRBJ2-5; tentative D call: TRBD2 (5 bases). The CDR3 loop spans 10 amino acids. Germline CDR1 and CDR2: DFQATT and SNEGSKA (reference sequence). Trimming took 6 bases from V and 9 from J, leaving 11 bases between them. The CDR3 DNA sequence: TGCAGTGCAGCGGCCCGGGCCCAGTACTTC. Amino acids: CSAAARAQYF.

This clonotype occurred many times. The rearrangement joins TRBV6-1 to TRBJ2-7; 10 nucleotides align to TRBD1. V dropped 2 bases and J dropped 7; count of bases not matched to a gene: 8. Germline V gene lookup returns CDR1 MNHNS and CDR2 SASEGT. The CDR3 runs 15 residues. The CDR3 sequence: CASSEIGQGVDEQYF. Written as DNA, the CDR3 is TGTGCCAGCAGTGAAATAGGACAGGGGGTAGATGAGCAGTACTTC.

This clonotype was observed many times. CDR3 bases: TGTGCCAGCAGTTACTCGAGCGAAGGCTACACCTTC. It specifies CASSYSSEGYTF. This chain links TRBV6-2 or TRBV6-3 with TRBJ1-2; D is uncertain. Germline V CDR1 and CDR2: MNHEY, SVGEGT. This CDR3 is built from 12 residues. V was clipped by 0 bases and J by 8 bases, with 7 bases between them.

The CDR3 sequence is CASSYKGQVNNEKLFF. DNA of the CDR3: TGTGCCAGCAGTTATAAAGGACAGGTCAATAATGAAAAACTGTTTTTT. The J gene is TRBJ1-4, the V gene TRBV6-5; 7 bases fit TRBD1. Looked up from germline, CDR1 is MNHEY and CDR2 is SVGAGI. The V gene end was trimmed by 3 bases and the J gene end by 4 bases; junction bases not matched to a gene: 8. The length of the CDR3 is 16 residues.

This clonotype came up a few times. V usage is TRBV7-2 and J usage is TRBJ1-6; D unresolved. The CDR3 consists of 16 residues. Germline loops: CDR1 SGHTA, CDR2 FQGNSA. The germline V and J ends were trimmed by 7 bases and 1 base, with 14 bases remaining between them. CDR3: CASTQSWTSYNSPLHF. The CDR3 DNA reads TGTGCCAGCACCCAGTCGTGGACGTCCTATAATTCACCCCTCCACTTT.

As regards this clonotype: A much larger clone differs by one base, so this may be a read error. The CDR3 end shows no conserved phenylalanine or tryptophan, and so a read error is likely. The rearrangement joins TRBV20-1 to TRBJ2-7, with no clear D. The CDR3 runs to 11 residues. Deletions cut 3 bases from V and 2 bases from J, with 5 bases between. The germline V gene has CDR1 DFQATT and CDR2 SNEGSKA (reference sequence). DNA of the CDR3: TGCAGTGCTAGGGAGACCTACGAGCAGTACCTC. This sequence encodes CSARETYEQYL.

This clonotype appeared a few times. The J gene is TRBJ2-7, the V gene TRBV14, with D possibly being TRBD1 (5 bases). V lost 3 bases and J 6 bases, leaving 12 bases between the germline ends. Germline-derived CDR1 and CDR2 are SGHDN and FVKESK. This CDR3 region has 13 residues. CDR3 DNA sequence: TGTGCCAGCAGCCATTTCCCAGGGTCCGAGCAGTACTTC. The encoded protein is CASSHFPGSEQYF.

This clonotype was counted many times. V usage is TRBV20-1 and J usage is TRBJ2-5; D is ambiguous. Germline loops: CDR1 DFQATT, CDR2 SNEGSKA (reference sequence). This CDR3 comprises 11 residues. Between the trimmed V and J ends, which lost 4 bases and 5 bases, there was a span of 8 bases. CDR3 amino acids: CSAIFWETQYF. CDR3 coding DNA: TGCAGTGCTATCTTTTGGGAGACCCAGTACTTC.

This clonotype was seen repeatedly, ten times or more. The chain recombines TRBV6-1 with TRBJ2-7, with 10 bases identical to TRBD2. The CDR3 totals 16 residues. The V and J ends lost 5 bases and 6 bases, in that order; junction bases with no gene match: 13. The V gene's germline CDR1 is MNHNS and CDR2 SASEGT. CDR3 DNA sequence: TGTGCCAGCAGTTCCTATCGTCTCAGCGGGGGGGTCGAGCAGTACTTC. It translates to CASSSYRLSGGVEQYF.

This clonotype was seen a handful of times. The V gene is TRBV7-9, the J gene TRBJ2-1; 7 nucleotides line up with TRBD2. This CDR3 is 17 amino acids long. Germline V CDR1 and CDR2: SEHNR, FQNEAQ (reference sequence). J gave up 4 bases and V 5 bases, and 14 bases lay outside the gene matches. CDR3 DNA: TGTGCCAGCAGCCCAGCGGGGCCGGGGGGAGGATACAATGAGCAGTTCTTC. Amino acids: CASSPAGPGGGYNEQFF.

This clonotype was observed a handful of times. The V gene is TRBV4-2, the J gene TRBJ1-5; the D gene is possibly TRBD1 (6 bases). The CDR3 loop spans 15 amino acids. Germline lookup yields CDR1 LGHNA and CDR2 YNFKEQ. The V end was cut by 4 bases, the J end by 6 bases, with 16 bases between. CDR3 sequence reads: CASSPGAQGRQPQHF. DNA for the CDR3: TGTGCCAGCAGCCCAGGGGCACAGGGCCGTCAGCCCCAGCATTTT.

This clonotype was seen ten or more times. The chain links TRBV27 to TRBJ2-3; 8 bases map to TRBD2. V lost 6 bases and J lost 1; bases outside the gene matches: 9. Germline V lookup: CDR1 MNHEY, CDR2 SMNVEV (reference sequence). CDR3 length: 16 residues. CDR3 in amino acids: CASRDHGGGRTDTQYF. CDR3 nucleotide sequence: TGTGCCAGCAGGGACCACGGGGGGGGCCGCACAGATACGCAGTATTTT.

In the case of this clonotype: One end of the junction varies from germline; a read error may be responsible. This chain uses TRBV6-1 with TRBJ2-2, with D uncertain. The CDR3 is 14 residues long. Germline assignment: CDR1 MNHNS and CDR2 SASEGT. Written as DNA, the CDR3 is TGTGCCAACAGTTATACTCCGAACACCGGGGAGCTGTTTTTT. Protein product: CANSYTPNTGELFF.